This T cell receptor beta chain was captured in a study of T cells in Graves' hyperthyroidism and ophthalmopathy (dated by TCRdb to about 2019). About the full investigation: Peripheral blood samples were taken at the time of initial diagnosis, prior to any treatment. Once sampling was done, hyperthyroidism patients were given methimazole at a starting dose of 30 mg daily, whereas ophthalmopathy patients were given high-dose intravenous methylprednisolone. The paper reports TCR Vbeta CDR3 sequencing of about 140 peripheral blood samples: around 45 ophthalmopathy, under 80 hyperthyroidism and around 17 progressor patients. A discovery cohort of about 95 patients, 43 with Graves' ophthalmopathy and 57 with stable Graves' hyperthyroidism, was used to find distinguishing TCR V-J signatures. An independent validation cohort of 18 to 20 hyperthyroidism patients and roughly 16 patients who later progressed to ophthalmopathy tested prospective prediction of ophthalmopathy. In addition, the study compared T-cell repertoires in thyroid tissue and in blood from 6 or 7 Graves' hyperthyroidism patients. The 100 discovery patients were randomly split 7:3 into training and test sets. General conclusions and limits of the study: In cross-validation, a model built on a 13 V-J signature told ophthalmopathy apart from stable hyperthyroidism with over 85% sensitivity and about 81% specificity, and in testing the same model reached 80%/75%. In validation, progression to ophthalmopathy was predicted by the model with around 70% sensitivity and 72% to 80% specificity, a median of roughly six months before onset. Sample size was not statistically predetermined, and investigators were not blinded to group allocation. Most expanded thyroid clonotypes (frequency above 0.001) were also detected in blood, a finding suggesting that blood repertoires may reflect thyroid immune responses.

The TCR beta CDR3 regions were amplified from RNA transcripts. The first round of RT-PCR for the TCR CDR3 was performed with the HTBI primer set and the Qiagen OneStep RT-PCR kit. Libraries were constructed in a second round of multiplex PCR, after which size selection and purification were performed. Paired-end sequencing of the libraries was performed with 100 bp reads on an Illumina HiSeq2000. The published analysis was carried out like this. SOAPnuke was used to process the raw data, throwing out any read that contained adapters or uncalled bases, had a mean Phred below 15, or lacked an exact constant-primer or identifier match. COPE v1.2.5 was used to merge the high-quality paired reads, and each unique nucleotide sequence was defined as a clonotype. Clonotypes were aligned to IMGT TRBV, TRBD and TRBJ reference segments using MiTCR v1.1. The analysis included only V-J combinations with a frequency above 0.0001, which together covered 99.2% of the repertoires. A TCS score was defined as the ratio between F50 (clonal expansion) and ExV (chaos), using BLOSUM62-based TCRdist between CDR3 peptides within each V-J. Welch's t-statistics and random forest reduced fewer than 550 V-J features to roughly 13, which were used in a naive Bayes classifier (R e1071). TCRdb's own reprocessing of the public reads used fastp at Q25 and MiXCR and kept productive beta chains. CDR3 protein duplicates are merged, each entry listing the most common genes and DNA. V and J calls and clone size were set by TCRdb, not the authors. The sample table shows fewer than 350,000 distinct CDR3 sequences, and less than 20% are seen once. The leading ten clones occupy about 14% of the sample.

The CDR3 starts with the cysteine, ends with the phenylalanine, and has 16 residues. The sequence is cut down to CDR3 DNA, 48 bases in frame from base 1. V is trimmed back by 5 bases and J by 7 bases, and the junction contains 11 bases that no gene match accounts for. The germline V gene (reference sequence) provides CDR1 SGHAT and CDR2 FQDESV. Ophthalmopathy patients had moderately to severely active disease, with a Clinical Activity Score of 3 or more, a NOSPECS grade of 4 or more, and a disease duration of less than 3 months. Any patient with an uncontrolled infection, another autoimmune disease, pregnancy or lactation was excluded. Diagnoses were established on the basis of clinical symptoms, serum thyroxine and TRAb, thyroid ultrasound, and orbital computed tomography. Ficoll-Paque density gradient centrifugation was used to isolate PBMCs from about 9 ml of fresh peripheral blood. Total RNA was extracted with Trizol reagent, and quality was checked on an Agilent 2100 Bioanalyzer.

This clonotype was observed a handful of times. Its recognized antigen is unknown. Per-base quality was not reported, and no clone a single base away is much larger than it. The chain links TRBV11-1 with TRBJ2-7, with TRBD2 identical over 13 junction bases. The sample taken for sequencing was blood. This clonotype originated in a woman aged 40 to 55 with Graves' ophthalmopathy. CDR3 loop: CASSTSRGLAGEEQYF. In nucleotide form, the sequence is TGTGCCAGCAGCACCTCTCGTGGACTAGCGGGAGAAGAGCAGTACTTC.